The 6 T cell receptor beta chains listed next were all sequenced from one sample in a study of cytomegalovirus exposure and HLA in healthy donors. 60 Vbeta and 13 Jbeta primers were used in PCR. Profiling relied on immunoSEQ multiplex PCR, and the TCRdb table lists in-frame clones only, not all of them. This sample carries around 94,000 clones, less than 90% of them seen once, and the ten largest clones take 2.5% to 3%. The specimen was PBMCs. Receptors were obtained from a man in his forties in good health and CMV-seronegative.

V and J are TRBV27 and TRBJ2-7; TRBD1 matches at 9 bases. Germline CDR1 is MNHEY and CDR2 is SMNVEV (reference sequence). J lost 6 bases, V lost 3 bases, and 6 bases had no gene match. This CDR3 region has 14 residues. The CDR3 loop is CASSFGTGSIEQYF. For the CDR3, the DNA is TGTGCCAGCAGTTTTGGGACAGGGTCTATCGAGCAGTACTTC.

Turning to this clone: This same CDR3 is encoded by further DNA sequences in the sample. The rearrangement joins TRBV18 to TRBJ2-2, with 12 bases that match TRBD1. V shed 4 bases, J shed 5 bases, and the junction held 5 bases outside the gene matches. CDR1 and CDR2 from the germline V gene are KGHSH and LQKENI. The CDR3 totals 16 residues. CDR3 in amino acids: CASSRPGQGATGELFF. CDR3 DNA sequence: TGTGCCAGCTCACGACCGGGACAGGGGGCAACCGGGGAGCTGTTTTTT.

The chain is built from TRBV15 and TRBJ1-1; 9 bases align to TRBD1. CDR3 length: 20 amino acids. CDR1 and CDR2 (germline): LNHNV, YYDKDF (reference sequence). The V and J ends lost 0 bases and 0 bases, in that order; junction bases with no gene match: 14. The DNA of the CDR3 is TGTGCCACCAGCAGAGAGGGGGGCTCGGGACAGGGTATCATGAACACTGAAGCTTTCTTT. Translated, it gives CATSREGGSGQGIMNTEAFF.

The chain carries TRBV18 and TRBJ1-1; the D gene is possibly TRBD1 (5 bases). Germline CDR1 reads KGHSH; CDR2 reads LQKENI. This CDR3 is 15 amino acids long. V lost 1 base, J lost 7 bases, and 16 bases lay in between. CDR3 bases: TGTGCCAGCTCACCACTTGCCAGGGAGGGTGGTGAAGCTTTCTTT. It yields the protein CASSPLAREGGEAFF. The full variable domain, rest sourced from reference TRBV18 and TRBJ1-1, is NAGVMQNPRHLVRRRGQEARLRCSPMKGHSHVYWYRQLPEEGLKFMVYLQKENIIDESGMPKERFSAEFPKEGPSILRIQQVVRGDSAAYFCASSPLAREGGEAFFGQGTRLTVV.

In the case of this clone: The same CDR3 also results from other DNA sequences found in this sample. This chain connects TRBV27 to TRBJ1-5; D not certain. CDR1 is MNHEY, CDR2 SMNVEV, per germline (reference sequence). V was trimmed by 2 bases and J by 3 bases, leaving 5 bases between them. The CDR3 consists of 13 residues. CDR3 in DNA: TGTGCCAGCAGTTTAAACTACAATCAGCCCCAGCATTTT. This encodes CASSLNYNQPQHF.

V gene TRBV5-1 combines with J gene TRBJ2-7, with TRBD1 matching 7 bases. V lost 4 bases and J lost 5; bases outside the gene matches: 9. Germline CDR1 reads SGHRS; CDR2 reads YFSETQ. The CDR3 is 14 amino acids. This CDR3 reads CASSLGQGVNEQYF. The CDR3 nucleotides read TGCGCCAGCAGCCTCGGGCAGGGGGTCAACGAGCAGTACTTC.